This T cell receptor (beta chain) was recorded in a study of cytomegalovirus exposure and HLA in healthy donors. Study-level points and caveats: Reportedly, cytomegalovirus status was diagnosed with high sensitivity and specificity.

As concerns this clone: The antigen remains unidentified. Distinct nucleotide sequences in the sample also encode this CDR3.

Sequenced by immunoSEQ multiplex PCR; TCRdb stores in-frame clones only, minus some. The table includes about 120,000 clones, 88% detected once. There are 13 residues in the CDR3. Germline CDR1 MNHEY, CDR2 SMNVEV (reference sequence). The trim removed 5 bases at V and 2 bases at J, leaving 3 bases unmatched. The sequencing input was PBMCs. The clonotype originates from a man aged 18 to 30 in good health and CMV-seronegative. The chain employs TRBV27 and TRBJ2-7; 7 positions agree with TRBD1. CDR3 protein: CASSPGQAYEQYF. CDR3 sequence (DNA): TGTGCCAGCAGTCCCGGACAGGCCTACGAGCAGTACTTC.